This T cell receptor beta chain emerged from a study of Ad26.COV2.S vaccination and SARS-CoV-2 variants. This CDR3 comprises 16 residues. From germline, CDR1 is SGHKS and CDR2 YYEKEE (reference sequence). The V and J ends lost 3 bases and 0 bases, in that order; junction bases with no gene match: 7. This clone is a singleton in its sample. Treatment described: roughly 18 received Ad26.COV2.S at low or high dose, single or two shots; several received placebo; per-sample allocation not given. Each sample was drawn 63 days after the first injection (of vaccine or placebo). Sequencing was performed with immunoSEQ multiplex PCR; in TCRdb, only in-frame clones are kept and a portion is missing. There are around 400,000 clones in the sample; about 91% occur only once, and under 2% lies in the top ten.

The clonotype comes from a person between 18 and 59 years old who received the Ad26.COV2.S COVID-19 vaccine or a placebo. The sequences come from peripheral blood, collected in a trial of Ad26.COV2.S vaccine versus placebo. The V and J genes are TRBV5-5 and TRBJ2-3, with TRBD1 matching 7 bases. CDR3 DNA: TGTGCCAGCAGCTACTTTACAGGGGCCAGCACAGATACGCAGTATTTT. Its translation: CASSYFTGASTDTQYF.